The 11 T cell receptor beta chains listed next were all sequenced from one sample in a study of T cell changes during pregnancy in multiple sclerosis. The data were produced by immunoSEQ multiplex PCR, yet TCRdb's version contains in-frame clones alone and is incomplete. Of some 85,000 clones listed, 90% to 95% are singletons. The sequenced sample was peripheral blood, obtained in the second trimester of pregnancy. These receptors all stem from a female donor with multiple sclerosis, enrolled in a pregnancy study.

The chain links TRBV7-9 to TRBJ1-4, with a tentative D call TRBD1 (6 bases). V shed 2 bases and J shed 3 bases, with 10 bases lying between them. CDR1 and CDR2 (germline): SEHNR, FQNEAQ (reference sequence). The CDR3 is 15 residues long. The CDR3 region has the DNA TGTGCCAGCAGCTTAACCCAGGGGTCTAATGAAAAACTGTTTTTT. This sequence encodes CASSLTQGSNEKLFF.

Comment on this clone: The junction and the germline gene differ at one end; a read error may be behind it. This rearrangement joins TRBV23-1 to TRBJ2-2, with 7 nucleotides matching TRBD1. TRBV23-1 is identified as an open reading frame with a role that is uncertain. This CDR3 is 17 amino acids long. For the CDR3, the DNA is TGCGCCAGCAAGGACAGGCCAAGACTCCAGAACACCTGGGAGCTGTTTTTT. The encoded protein is CASKDRPRLQNTWELFF.

The chain has TRBV5-6 and TRBJ2-3, with 7 bases aligning to TRBD2. Germline CDR1 is SGHDT and CDR2 is YYEEEE. J gave up 2 bases and V 4 bases, and 7 bases lay outside the gene matches. The CDR3 is 15 residues long. CDR3 in amino acids: CASSGGDGYTDTQYF. The CDR3 DNA reads TGTGCCAGCAGCGGGGGGGACGGCTACACAGATACGCAGTATTTT.

This sequence joins TRBV29-1 and TRBJ2-7; maybe TRBD2 (6 bases). The CDR3 runs 14 residues. V lost 3 bases and J 1 base, leaving 13 bases between the germline ends. Germline V gene sequence: CDR1 SQVTM, CDR2 ANQGSEA. The CDR3 DNA is TGCAGCGTTGATTTGGCGGGAACTTCCTACGAGCAGTACTTC. Amino acid sequence: CSVDLAGTSYEQYF.

Comment on this clone: The junction departs from germline at one end; a sequencing error may be responsible. This chain links TRBV20-1 with TRBJ1-2; D gene uncertain. The CDR3 runs 10 residues. Germline V gives CDR1 DFQATT, CDR2 SNEGSKA (reference sequence). In DNA, the CDR3 is TGCAGTGCTAGAGAGCCCGGGGATGCCTTC. As protein: CSAREPGDAF.

This chain joins TRBV18 and TRBJ2-7; possible D gene TRBD2, 6 bases. Germline V gene sequence: CDR1 KGHSH, CDR2 LQKENI. CDR3 length equals 15 residues. V dropped 4 bases and J dropped 0 bases, with 13 bases sitting between them. The CDR3 region is CASSRDSTSSYEQYF. The DNA for the CDR3 is TGTGCCAGCTCACGGGATTCGACTAGCTCCTACGAGCAGTACTTC.

V is TRBV6-4 and J is TRBJ2-3, with 10 nucleotides matching TRBD2. The V and J ends lost 5 bases and 4 bases, in that order; junction bases with no gene match: 3. Germline V gene lookup returns CDR1 MRHNA and CDR2 SNTAGT. The CDR3 has 14 amino acids. Written as DNA, the CDR3 is TGTGCCAGCAGTCCTAGCGGGAGTCCAGATACGCAGTATTTT. Its translation: CASSPSGSPDTQYF.

The V call is TRBV6-1, the J call TRBJ1-5; D possibly corresponds to TRBD1 (6 bases). Trimming stripped 11 bases from V and 3 bases from J, with 20 bases between. This CDR3 spans 15 amino acids. Germline V CDR1 and CDR2: MNHNS, SASEGT. This CDR3 reads CACLGGAWNNQPQHF. In nucleotides, the CDR3 is TGTGCCTGCCTTGGGGGCGCTTGGAACAATCAGCCCCAGCATTTT.

CDR3 bases: TGTGCCAGCAGTTTAGGACAGCTTTACAACACTGAAGCTTTCTTT. This encodes CASSLGQLYNTEAFF. This rearrangement joins TRBV27 to TRBJ1-1; D might be TRBD1 (6 bases). Trimming cost V 2 bases and J 2 bases, with 12 bases left between them. Germline V gene lookup returns CDR1 MNHEY and CDR2 SMNVEV (reference sequence). This CDR3 spans 15 amino acids.

The V call is TRBV2, the J call TRBJ2-2; D is possibly TRBD1 (6 bases). V lost 7 bases, J lost 1 base, and 13 bases lay in between. Looked up from germline, CDR1 is SNHLY and CDR2 is FYNNEI. The length of the CDR3 is 15 residues. In DNA form, the CDR3 reads TGTGCCAGCACCTCTCAGGGGCAGAACACCGGGGAGCTGTTTTTT. It yields the protein CASTSQGQNTGELFF.

The V call is TRBV25-1, the J call TRBJ2-1; tentatively, D is TRBD1 (6 bases). V dropped 3 bases and J dropped 7 bases, with 13 bases sitting between them. CDR3 length equals 14 residues. CDR1 and CDR2 (germline): MGHDK, SYGVNS. The CDR3 spells CASSDAGVANEQFF. The CDR3 DNA follows: TGTGCCAGCAGTGACGCAGGGGTGGCGAATGAGCAGTTCTTC.